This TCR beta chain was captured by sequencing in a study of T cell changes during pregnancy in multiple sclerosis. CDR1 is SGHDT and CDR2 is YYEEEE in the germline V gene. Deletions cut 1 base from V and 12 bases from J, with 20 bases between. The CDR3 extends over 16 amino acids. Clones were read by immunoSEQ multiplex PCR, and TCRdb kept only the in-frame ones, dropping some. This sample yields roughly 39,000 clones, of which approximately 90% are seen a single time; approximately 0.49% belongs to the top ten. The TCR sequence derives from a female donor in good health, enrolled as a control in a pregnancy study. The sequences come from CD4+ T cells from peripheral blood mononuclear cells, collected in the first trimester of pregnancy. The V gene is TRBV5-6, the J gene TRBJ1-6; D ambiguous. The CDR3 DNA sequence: TGTGCCAGCAGCTTGTTGGGGTCACGAAGTGAGGGACCCCTCCACTTT. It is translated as CASSLLGSRSEGPLHF.